This T cell receptor beta chain comes out of a study of shared clonotypes between healthy human individuals. CD4+ cells were split into CD45RA+ naive and CD45RA-negative memory subsets. CDR1 and CDR2 (germline): SGHAT, FQNNGV. This CDR3 has 11 residues. Trimming at V came to 4 bases and at J to 13 bases, leaving 4 bases not matched to a gene. Study-wide points: Rarefaction demonstrated incomplete sorted-subset sequencing despite large depth. Estimated clonotype richness was generally higher in naive than memory subsets.

To note about this clone: Its antigen remains unidentified.

The sorted-subset replicate PCRs were given roughly 200 ng DNA, which is around 29,000 T cell genomes. The data were produced by immunoSEQ multiplex PCR, yet TCRdb's version contains in-frame clones alone and is incomplete. The table includes over 2 million clones, about 95% detected once. The clonotype originates from a young man in good health. The sample was naive CD4+ T cells sorted from blood. Subset meaning: CD45RA+ positively selected. V and J are TRBV11-2 and TRBJ2-4; 7 nucleotides match TRBD1. CDR3 bases: TGTGCCAGCAGCTACAGGGGCGGGCAGTACTTC. Translated: CASSYRGGQYF.